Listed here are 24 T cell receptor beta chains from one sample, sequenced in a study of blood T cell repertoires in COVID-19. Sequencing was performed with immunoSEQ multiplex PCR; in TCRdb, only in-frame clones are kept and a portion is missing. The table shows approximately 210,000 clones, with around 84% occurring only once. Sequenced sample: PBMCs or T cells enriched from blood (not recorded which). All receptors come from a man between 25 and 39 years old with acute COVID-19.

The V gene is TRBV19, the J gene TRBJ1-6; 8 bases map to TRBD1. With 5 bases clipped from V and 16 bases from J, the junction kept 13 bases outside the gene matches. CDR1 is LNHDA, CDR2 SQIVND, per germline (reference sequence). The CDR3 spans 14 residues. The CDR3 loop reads CASSGSDRGPTLHF. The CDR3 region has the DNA TGTGCCAGTAGTGGGTCCGACAGGGGTCCTACACTCCACTTT.

The CDR3 loop reads CSVVAWSGTQYF. DNA for the CDR3: TGCAGCGTTGTAGCCTGGTCGGGGACCCAGTACTTC. This sequence joins TRBV29-1 and TRBJ2-5; D is unresolved. CDR1 and CDR2 (germline): SQVTM, ANQGSEA. This CDR3 region has 12 residues. Trimming removed 4 bases at V and 7 bases at J, with 13 bases between.

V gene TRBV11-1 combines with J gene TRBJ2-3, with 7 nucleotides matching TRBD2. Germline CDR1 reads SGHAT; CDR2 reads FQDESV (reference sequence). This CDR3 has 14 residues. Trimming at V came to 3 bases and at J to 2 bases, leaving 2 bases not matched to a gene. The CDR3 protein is CASSFRGDTDTQYF. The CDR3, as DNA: TGTGCCAGCAGCTTTCGGGGGGACACAGATACGCAGTATTTT. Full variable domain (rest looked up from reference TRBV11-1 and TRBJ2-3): EAEVAQSPRYKITEKSQAVAFWCDPISGHATLYWYRQILGQGPELLVQFQDESVVDDSQLPKDRFSAERLKGVDSTLKIQPAELGDSAMYLCASSFRGDTDTQYFGPGTRLTVL.

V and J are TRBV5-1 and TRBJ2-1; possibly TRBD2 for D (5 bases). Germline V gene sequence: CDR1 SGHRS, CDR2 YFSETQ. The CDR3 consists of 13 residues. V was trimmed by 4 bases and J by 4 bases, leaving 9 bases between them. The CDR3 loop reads CASSVGGYNEQFF. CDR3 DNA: TGCGCCAGCAGCGTCGGAGGTTACAATGAGCAGTTCTTC.

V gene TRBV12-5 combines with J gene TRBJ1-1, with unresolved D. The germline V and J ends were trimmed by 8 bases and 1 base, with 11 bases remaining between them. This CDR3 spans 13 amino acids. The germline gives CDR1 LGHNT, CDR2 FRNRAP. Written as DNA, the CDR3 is TGTGCTAGTCGCGGGCAGGCGAACACTGAAGCTTTCTTT. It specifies CASRGQANTEAFF.

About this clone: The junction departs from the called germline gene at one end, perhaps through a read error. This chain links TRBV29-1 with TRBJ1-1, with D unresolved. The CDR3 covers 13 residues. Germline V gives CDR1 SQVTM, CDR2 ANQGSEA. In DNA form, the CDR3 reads TGCAACGTTGTGGTCAGGACTTTTGAGGAAGCTTTCTTT. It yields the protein CNVVVRTFEEAFF.

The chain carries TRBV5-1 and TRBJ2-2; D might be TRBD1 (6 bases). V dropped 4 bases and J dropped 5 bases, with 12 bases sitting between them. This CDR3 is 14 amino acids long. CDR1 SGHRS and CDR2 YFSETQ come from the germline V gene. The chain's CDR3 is CASSARTDTGELFF. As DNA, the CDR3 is TGCGCCAGCAGCGCTAGGACAGATACCGGGGAGCTGTTTTTT.

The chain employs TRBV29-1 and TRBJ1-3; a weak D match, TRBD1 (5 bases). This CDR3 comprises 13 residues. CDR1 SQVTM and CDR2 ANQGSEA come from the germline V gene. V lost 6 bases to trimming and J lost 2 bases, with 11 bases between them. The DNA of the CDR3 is TGCAGCGTGATTAGGGGTACTGGAAACACCATATATTTT. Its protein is CSVIRGTGNTIYF.

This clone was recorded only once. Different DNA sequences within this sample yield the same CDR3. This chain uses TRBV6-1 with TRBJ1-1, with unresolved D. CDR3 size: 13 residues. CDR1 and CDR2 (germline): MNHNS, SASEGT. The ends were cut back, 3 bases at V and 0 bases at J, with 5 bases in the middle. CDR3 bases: TGTGCCAGCAGTGACAGAATGAACACTGAAGCTTTCTTT. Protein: CASSDRMNTEAFF.

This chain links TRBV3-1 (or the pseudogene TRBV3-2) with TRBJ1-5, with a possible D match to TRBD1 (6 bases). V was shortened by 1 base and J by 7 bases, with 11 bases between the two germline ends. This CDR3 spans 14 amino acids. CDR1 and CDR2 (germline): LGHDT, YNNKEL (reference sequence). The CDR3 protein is CASSQGGPGQPQHF. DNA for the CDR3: TGTGCCAGCAGCCAAGGGGGGCCGGGACAGCCCCAGCATTTT.

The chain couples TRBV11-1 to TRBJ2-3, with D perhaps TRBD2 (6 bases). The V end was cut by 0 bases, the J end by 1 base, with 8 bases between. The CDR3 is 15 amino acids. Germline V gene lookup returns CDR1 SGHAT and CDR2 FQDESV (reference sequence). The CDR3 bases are TGTGCCAGCAGCTTAGCAAGCGGGCGCACAGATACGCAGTATTTT. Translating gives CASSLASGRTDTQYF.

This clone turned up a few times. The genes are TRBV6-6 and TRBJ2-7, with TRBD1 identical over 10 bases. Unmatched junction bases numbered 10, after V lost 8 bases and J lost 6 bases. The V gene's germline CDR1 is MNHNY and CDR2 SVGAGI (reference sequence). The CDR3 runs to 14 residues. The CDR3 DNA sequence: TGTGCCAGCGATCAGACAGGGGGCGCGTCCGAGCAGTACTTC. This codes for CASDQTGGASEQYF.

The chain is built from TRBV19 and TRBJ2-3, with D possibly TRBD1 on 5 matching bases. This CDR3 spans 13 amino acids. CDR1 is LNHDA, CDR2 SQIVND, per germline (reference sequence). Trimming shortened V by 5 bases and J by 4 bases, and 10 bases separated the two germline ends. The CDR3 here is CASSVQGSDTQYF. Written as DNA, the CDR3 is TGTGCCAGTAGTGTCCAGGGTTCAGATACGCAGTATTTT. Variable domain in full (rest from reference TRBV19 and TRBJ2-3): DGGITQSPKYLFRKEGQNVTLSCEQNLNHDAMYWYRQDPGQGLRLIYYSQIVNDFQKGDIAEGYSVSREKKESFPLTVTSAQKNPTAFYLCASSVQGSDTQYFGPGTRLTVL.

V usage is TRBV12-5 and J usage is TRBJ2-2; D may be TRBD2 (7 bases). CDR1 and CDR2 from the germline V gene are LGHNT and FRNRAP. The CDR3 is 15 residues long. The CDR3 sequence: CASPGAGVYTGELFF. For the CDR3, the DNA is TGTGCCTCTCCGGGGGCGGGGGTGTACACCGGGGAGCTGTTTTTT.

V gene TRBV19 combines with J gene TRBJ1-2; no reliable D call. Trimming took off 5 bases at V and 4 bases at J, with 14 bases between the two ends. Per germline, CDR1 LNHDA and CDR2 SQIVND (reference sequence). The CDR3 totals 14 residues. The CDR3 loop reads CASSPTFSLYGYTF. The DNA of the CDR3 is TGTGCCAGTAGTCCCACCTTCTCACTCTATGGCTACACCTTC.

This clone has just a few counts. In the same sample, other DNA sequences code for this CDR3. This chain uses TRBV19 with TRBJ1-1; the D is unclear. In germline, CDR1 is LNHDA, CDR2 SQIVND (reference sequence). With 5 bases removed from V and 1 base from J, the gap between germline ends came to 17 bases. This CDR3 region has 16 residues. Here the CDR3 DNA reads TGTGCCAGTAGTCCTCAAGGCCGGGTTGGGAACACTGAAGCTTTCTTT. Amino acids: CASSPQGRVGNTEAFF.

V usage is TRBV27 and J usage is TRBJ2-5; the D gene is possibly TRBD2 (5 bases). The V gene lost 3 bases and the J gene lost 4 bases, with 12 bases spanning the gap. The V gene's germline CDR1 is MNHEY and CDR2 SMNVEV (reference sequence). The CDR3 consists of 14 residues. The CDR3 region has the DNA TGTGCCAGCAGTTTGGGGTTTGGAGGAGAGACCCAGTACTTC. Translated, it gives CASSLGFGGETQYF.

CDR3 DNA sequence: TGTGCCTGGACCCCGGGGATTGAGCAGTTCTTC. It translates to CAWTPGIEQFF. This sequence joins TRBV7-9 and TRBJ2-1; D may be TRBD2 (5 bases). V was cut by 11 bases and J by 9 bases, with 14 bases left in between. The CDR3 is 11 residues long. CDR1 and CDR2 from the germline V gene are SEHNR and FQNEAQ (reference sequence).

The CDR3 coding sequence is TGTGCCAGCAGCTTGCAAGAGGATCAGCCCCAGCATTTT. This sequence encodes CASSLQEDQPQHF. The chain combines TRBV5-5 with TRBJ1-5; D is unresolved. Between the trimmed V and J ends, which lost 1 base and 5 bases, there was a span of 7 bases. Germline V gives CDR1 SGHKS, CDR2 YYEKEE (reference sequence). The CDR3 has 13 residues.

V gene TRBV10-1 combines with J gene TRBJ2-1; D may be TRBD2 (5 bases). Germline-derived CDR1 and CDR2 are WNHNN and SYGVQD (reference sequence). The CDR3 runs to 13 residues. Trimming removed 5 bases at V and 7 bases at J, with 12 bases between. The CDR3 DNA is TGCGCCAGCAGTTTGTTTACGGGAAATGAGCAGTTCTTC. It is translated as CASSLFTGNEQFF.

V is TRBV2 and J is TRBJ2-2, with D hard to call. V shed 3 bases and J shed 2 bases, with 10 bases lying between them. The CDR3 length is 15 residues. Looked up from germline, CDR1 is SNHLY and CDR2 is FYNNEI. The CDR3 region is CASSDKLTNTGELFF. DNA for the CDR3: TGTGCCAGCAGTGACAAACTAACAAACACCGGGGAGCTGTTTTTT.

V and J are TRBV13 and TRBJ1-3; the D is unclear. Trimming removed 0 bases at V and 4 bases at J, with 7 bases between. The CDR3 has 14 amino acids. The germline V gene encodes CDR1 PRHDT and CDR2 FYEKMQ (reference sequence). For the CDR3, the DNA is TGTGCCAGCAGCTTAGGGACACACGGAAACACCATATATTTT. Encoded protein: CASSLGTHGNTIYF.

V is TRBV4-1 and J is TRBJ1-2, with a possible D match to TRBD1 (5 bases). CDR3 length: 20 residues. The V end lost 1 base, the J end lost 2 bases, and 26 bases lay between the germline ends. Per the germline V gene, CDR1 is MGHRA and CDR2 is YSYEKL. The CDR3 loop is CASSQVLTNFPGLENYGYTF. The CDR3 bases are TGCGCCAGCAGCCAAGTCTTAACGAACTTCCCGGGACTGGAGAACTATGGCTACACCTTC.

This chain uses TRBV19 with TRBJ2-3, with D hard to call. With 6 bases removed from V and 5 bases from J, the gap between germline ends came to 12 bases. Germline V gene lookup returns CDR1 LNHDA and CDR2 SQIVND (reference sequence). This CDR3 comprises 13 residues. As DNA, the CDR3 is TGTGCCAGTAGGGAGAGCGCCGGAGATACGCAGTATTTT. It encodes CASRESAGDTQYF.